These 15 T cell receptor beta chains were all obtained from the same sample, sequenced in a study of T cells expressing NK-cell markers. TCRdb reprocessed the 5' RACE reads, with one entry per CDR3 protein and no DNA. With 350,000 to 500,000 distinct CDR3 sequences in the sample, the ten largest clones hold approximately 6.8%. The specimen sequenced was blood T cells: a sorted CD56 or NKG2C T cell subset, CD4+ or CD8+ T cells, or bulk PBMC T cells (not recorded which). Receptors were obtained from a woman aged 18-69 years in good health.

This chain joins TRBV6-6 and TRBJ1-2. Germline V gene lookup returns CDR1 MNHNY and CDR2 SVGAGI (reference sequence). The CDR3 is 13 residues long. The CDR3: CASSYSLEGSYTF.

V usage is TRBV6-2 or TRBV6-3 and J usage is TRBJ1-1; the TCRdb call, TRBD1, lacks DNA for checking. The CDR3 covers 14 residues. CDR1 MNHEY and CDR2 SVGEGT come from the germline V gene. The CDR3 reads CASSPGQRRTEAFF.

This chain connects TRBV11-2 to TRBJ2-1; TCRdb gives TRBD2 as the D gene, but with no DNA this cannot be confirmed. The germline V gene encodes CDR1 SGHAT and CDR2 FQNNGV. This CDR3 spans 15 amino acids. The CDR3 spells CASRPLAGGANEQFF.

The chain is built from TRBV20-1 and TRBJ2-2; with no DNA, the TCRdb D assignment of TRBD1 cannot be verified. Germline V gene data show CDR1 as DFQATT and CDR2 as SNEGSKA (reference sequence). The CDR3 has 12 residues. The CDR3 here is CSARQGPGELFF.

The chain joins TRBV25-1 to TRBJ2-5; there is no DNA to check the TCRdb D call of TRBD1. CDR1 and CDR2 (germline): MGHDK, SYGVNS. CDR3 size: 12 residues. The CDR3 region is CASSFGAETQYF.

The gene calls are TRBV12-3 or TRBV12-4 and TRBJ2-1; TCRdb outputs TRBD1, but without DNA this stays unchecked. The CDR3 is 13 residues long. This chain's CDR3 is CASSPLGGAGSSF.

The V and J genes are TRBV14 and TRBJ1-1; TCRdb outputs TRBD1, but without DNA this stays unchecked. Germline assignment: CDR1 SGHDN and CDR2 FVKESK. The CDR3 runs to 15 residues. The CDR3 is CASSPRVRFNTEAFF.

The V gene is TRBV12-3 or TRBV12-4, the J gene TRBJ2-7; TCRdb outputs TRBD1, but without DNA this stays unchecked. The CDR3 runs 15 residues. The CDR3 sequence is CASSWGQGVTYEQYF.

This sequence joins TRBV19 and TRBJ1-2. This CDR3 is 14 amino acids long. Per the germline V gene, CDR1 is LNHDA and CDR2 is SQIVND (reference sequence). The chain's CDR3 is CASSIGGSNYGYTF. The variable domain in full, with the rest retrieved from reference TRBV19 and TRBJ1-2, is DGGITQSPKYLFRKEGQNVTLSCEQNLNHDAMYWYRQDPGQGLRLIYYSQIVNDFQKGDIAEGYSVSREKKESFPLTVTSAQKNPTAFYLCASSIGGSNYGYTFGSGTRLTVV.

The chain combines TRBV4-2 with TRBJ2-7; TCRdb's D call of TRBD2 is untestable without DNA. CDR1 and CDR2 (germline): LGHNA, YNFKEQ. The CDR3 extends over 14 amino acids. CDR3: CASSQAGAGYEQYF.

This rearrangement joins TRBV15 to TRBJ2-2; the TCRdb D gene call, TRBD1, has no DNA to confirm it. The CDR3 length is 17 residues. CDR1 and CDR2 from the germline V gene are LNHNV and YYDKDF (reference sequence). CDR3: CATSRDPRTANTGELFF.

This chain uses TRBV30 with TRBJ2-5; TCRdb selects TRBD2, and the lack of DNA leaves this call unchecked. Per germline, CDR1 GTSNPN and CDR2 SVGIG (reference sequence). The CDR3 is 12 amino acids. Here the CDR3 reads CAWSSGRETQYF.

The CDR3 region is CASSQDATPYNEQFF. The V gene is TRBV4-3, the J gene TRBJ2-1. The CDR3 is 15 amino acids. From germline, CDR1 is LGHNA and CDR2 YSLEER.

The chain is built from TRBV20-1 and TRBJ1-6. Germline CDR1 reads DFQATT; CDR2 reads SNEGSKA (reference sequence). This CDR3 is 11 amino acids long. The CDR3 reads CSAGLNSPLHF.

V gene TRBV6-1 combines with J gene TRBJ1-1; the TCRdb call, TRBD1, lacks DNA for checking. Per germline, CDR1 MNHNS and CDR2 SASEGT. The CDR3 is made up of 14 amino acids. The CDR3 protein is CASRLQGSITEAFF.